A single sample is the source of the 6 T cell receptor beta chains below, sequenced in a study of CD8 T cells in Susac syndrome (dated by TCRdb to the late 2010s). The library was generated by the immunoSEQ multiplex PCR assay. RNA was extracted using the RNeasy kit, and roughly 0.5 to 1 microgram was reverse transcribed with random hexamers. TCRdb reworked the public reads: Q25 trimming with fastp, MiXCR clone assembly, productive beta chains retained. Rows are unified per CDR3 protein, each entry keeping the most common DNA and genes. This sample holds around 200,000 distinct CDR3 sequences; 95% were observed only once. The ten largest clones take up roughly 0.093% of the sample. The sample taken for sequencing was CD4+ T cells from PBMCs. The receptors here all came from a human donor with Susac syndrome.

V and J are TRBV3-1 and TRBJ2-6, with 13 bases lining up with TRBD2. This CDR3 spans 20 amino acids. Trimming cost V 1 base and J 4 bases; bases outside gene matches: 10. CDR1 and CDR2 (germline): LGHDT, YNNKEL (reference sequence). CDR3 nucleotide sequence: TGTGCCAGCAGCCAAGCCGGGACTAGCGGGGCGTTCTCCGGGGCCAACGTCCTGACTTTC. Encoded protein: CASSQAGTSGAFSGANVLTF.

The V and J genes are TRBV20-1 and TRBJ2-5; TRBD2 matches at 10 bases. V trimming: 3 bases; J trimming: 7 bases; junction bases outside the gene matches: 11. Germline V gene sequence: CDR1 DFQATT, CDR2 SNEGSKA (reference sequence). The CDR3 totals 15 residues. CDR3 protein: CSASRLAGAGGTQYF. Written as DNA, the CDR3 is TGCAGTGCTAGCCGGCTAGCGGGGGCCGGGGGGACCCAGTACTTC.

The chain recombines TRBV12-3 or TRBV12-4 with TRBJ1-3; D unclear. The CDR3 extends over 12 amino acids. Between the trimmed V and J ends, which lost 5 bases and 5 bases, there was a span of 7 bases. The CDR3 sequence is CASSPSRNTIYF. CDR3 bases: TGTGCCAGCAGTCCGTCTCGAAACACCATATATTTT.

This chain connects TRBV28 to TRBJ2-5; D call uncertain. Between the trimmed V and J ends, which lost 5 bases and 4 bases, there was a span of 5 bases. This CDR3 comprises 11 residues. Germline values: CDR1 MDHEN, CDR2 SYDVKM. CDR3 DNA sequence: TGTGCCAGCAGTAAGCTAGAGACCCAGTACTTC. Translated, it gives CASSKLETQYF. Full variable domain (missing parts from reference TRBV28 and TRBJ2-5): DVKVTQSSRYLVKRTGEKVFLECVQDMDHENMFWYRQDPGLGLRLIYFSYDVKMKEKGDIPEGYSVSREKKERFSLILESASTNQTSMYLCASSKLETQYFGPGTRLLVL.

The genes are TRBV4-3 and TRBJ1-4; 12 bases agree with TRBD1. Per germline, CDR1 LGHNA and CDR2 YSLEER. V trimming: 3 bases; J trimming: 12 bases; junction bases outside the gene matches: 8. CDR3 length: 15 residues. DNA of the CDR3: TGCGCCAGCAGCCATGACCGGGACAGGGGGCCGGAACTGTTTTTT. Its translation: CASSHDRDRGPELFF.

V usage is TRBV2 and J usage is TRBJ2-6; the D gene is possibly TRBD2 (5 bases). The CDR3 length is 14 residues. Germline-derived CDR1 and CDR2 are SNHLY and FYNNEI. With 8 bases removed from V and 0 bases from J, the gap between germline ends came to 8 bases. CDR3 nucleotides: TGTGCCAGCCGAGCGGACTCTGGGGCCAACGTCCTGACTTTC. It is translated as CASRADSGANVLTF.